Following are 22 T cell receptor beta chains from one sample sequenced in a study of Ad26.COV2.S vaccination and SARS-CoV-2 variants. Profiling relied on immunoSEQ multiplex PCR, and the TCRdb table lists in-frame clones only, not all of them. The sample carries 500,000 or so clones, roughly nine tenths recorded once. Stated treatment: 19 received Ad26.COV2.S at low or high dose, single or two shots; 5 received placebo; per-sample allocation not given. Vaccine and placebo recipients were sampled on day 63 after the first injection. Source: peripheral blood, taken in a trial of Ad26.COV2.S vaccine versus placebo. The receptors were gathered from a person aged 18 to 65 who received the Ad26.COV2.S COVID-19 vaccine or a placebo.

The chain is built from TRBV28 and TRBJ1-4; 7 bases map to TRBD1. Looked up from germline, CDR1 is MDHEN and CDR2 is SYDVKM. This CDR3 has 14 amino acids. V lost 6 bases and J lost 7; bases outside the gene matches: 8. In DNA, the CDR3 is TGTGCCAGCAGAACCGACAGGGAGGGTGAAAAACTGTTTTTT. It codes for CASRTDREGEKLFF.

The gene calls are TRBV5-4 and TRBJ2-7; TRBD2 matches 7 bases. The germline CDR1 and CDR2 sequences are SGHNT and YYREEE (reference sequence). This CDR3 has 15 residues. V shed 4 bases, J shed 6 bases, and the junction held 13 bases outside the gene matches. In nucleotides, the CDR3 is TGTGCCAGCAGCCCCGCCGGGCCGGGGAGGGTCGAGCAGTACTTC. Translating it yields CASSPAGPGRVEQYF.

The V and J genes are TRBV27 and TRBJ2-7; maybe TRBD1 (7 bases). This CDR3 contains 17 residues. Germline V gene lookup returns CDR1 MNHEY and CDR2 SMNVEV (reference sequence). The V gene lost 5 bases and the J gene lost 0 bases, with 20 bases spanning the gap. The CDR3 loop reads CASSPRTGAGSSYEQYF. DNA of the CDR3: TGTGCCAGCAGTCCGAGGACAGGCGCGGGGAGCTCCTACGAGCAGTACTTC.

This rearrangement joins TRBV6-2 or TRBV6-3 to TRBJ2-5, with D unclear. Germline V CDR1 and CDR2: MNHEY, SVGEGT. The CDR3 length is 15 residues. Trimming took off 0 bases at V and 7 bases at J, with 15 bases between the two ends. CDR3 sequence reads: CASSYSDPSVGTQYF. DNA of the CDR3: TGTGCCAGCAGTTACTCGGACCCGAGCGTCGGGACCCAGTACTTC.

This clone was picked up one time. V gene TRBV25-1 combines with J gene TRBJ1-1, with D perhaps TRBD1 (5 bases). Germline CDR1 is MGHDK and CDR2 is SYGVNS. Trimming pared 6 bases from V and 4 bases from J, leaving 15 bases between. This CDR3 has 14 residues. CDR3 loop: CASSLTGTSTEAFF. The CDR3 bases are TGTGCCAGCAGCCTCACCGGGACGAGCACTGAAGCTTTCTTT.

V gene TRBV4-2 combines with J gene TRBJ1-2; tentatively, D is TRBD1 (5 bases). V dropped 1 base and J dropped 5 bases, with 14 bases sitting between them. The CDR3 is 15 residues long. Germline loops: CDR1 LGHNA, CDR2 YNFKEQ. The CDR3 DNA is TGTGCCAGCAGCCAAGTGGGAGGGGACGCGTATGGCTACACCTTC. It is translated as CASSQVGGDAYGYTF.

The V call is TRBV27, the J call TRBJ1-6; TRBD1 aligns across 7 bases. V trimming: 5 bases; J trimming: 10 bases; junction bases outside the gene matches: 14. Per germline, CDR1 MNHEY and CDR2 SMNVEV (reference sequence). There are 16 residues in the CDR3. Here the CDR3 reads CASSGVMTGSRSPLHF. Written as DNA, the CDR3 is TGTGCCAGCAGTGGCGTAATGACAGGGTCTAGGTCACCCCTCCACTTT.

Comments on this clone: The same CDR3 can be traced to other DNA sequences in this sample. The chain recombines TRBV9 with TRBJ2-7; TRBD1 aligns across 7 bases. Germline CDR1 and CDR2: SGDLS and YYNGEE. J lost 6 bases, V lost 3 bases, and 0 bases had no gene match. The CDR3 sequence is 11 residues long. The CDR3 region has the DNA TGTGCCAGCAGCGCAGGGGGCGAGCAGTACTTC. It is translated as CASSAGGEQYF.

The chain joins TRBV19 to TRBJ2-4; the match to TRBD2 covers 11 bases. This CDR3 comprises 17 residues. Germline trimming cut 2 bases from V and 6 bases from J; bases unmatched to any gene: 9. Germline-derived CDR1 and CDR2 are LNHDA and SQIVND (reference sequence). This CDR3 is CASSIIQTSGKSNIQYF. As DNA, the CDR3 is TGTGCCAGTAGTATAATCCAGACTAGCGGGAAATCAAACATTCAGTACTTC.

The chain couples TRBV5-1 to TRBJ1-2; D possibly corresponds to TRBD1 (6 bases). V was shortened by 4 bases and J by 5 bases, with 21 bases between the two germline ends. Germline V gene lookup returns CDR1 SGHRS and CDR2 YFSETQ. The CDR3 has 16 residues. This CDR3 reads CASSAQSAGATYGYTF. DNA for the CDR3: TGCGCCAGCAGCGCCCAGTCGGCAGGGGCTACTTATGGCTACACCTTC. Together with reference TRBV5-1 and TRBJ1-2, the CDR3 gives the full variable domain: KAGVTQTPRYLIKTRGQQVTLSCSPISGHRSVSWYQQTPGQGLQFLFEYFSETQRNKGNFPGRFSGRQFSNSRSEMNVSTLELGDSALYLCASSAQSAGATYGYTFGSGTRLTVV.

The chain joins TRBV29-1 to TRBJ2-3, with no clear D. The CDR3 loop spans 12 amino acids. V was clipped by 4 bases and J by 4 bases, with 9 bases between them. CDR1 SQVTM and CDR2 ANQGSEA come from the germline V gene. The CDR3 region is CSVARVADTQYF. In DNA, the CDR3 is TGCAGCGTTGCGCGAGTTGCAGATACGCAGTATTTT.

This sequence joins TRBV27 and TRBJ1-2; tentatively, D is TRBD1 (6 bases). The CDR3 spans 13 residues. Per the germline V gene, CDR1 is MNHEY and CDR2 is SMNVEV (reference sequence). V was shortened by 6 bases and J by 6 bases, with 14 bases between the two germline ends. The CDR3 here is CASRGQTWDGYTF. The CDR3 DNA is TGTGCCAGCAGAGGACAGACGTGGGATGGCTACACCTTC.

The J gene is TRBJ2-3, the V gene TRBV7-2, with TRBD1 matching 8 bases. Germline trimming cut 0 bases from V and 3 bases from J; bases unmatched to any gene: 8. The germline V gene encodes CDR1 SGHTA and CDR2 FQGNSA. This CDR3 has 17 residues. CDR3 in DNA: TGTGCCAGCAGCTTAGCGGGGACAGGCGACACTACAGATACGCAGTATTTT. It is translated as CASSLAGTGDTTDTQYF.

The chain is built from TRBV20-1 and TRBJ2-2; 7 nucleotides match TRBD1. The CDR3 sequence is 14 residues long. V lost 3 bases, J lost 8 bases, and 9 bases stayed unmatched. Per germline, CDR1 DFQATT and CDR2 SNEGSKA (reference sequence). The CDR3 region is CSASGQGVFGELFF. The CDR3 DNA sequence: TGCAGTGCTAGTGGGCAGGGGGTCTTTGGGGAGCTGTTTTTT.

This CDR3 is CATSRGTEQFF. In nucleotides, the CDR3 is TGTGCCACCAGCAGAGGGACAGAGCAGTTCTTC. The chain has TRBV15 and TRBJ2-1; TRBD1 might be the D (5 bases). With 1 base removed from V and 10 bases from J, the gap between germline ends came to 5 bases. The CDR3 is 11 amino acids. The germline V gene encodes CDR1 LNHNV and CDR2 YYDKDF (reference sequence).

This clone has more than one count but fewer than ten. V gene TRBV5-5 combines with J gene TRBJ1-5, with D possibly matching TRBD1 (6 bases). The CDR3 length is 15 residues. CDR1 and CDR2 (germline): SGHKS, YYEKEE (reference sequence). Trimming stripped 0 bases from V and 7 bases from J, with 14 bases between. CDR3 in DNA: TGTGCCAGCAGCTTGGCGGGAGGGGGTCGGCAGCCCCAGCATTTT. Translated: CASSLAGGGRQPQHF.

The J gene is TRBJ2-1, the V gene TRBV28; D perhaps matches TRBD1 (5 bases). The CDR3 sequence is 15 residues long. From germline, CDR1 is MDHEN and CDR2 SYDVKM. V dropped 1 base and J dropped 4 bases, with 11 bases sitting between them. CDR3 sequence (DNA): TGTGCCAGCAGTTTATCAGGGCGGCCATACAATGAGCAGTTCTTC. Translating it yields CASSLSGRPYNEQFF.

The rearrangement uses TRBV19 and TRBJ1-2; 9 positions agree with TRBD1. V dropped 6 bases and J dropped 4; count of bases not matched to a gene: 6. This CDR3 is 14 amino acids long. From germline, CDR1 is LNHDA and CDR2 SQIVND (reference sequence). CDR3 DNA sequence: TGTGCCAGTAGACCCGGGACAGGGATCTATGGCTACACCTTC. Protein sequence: CASRPGTGIYGYTF.

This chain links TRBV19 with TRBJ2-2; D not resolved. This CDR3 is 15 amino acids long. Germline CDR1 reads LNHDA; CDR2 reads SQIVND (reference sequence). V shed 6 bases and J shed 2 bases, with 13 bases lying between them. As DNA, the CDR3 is TGTGCCAGTAGCCCTAGTCGGCCTAACACCGGGGAGCTGTTTTTT. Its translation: CASSPSRPNTGELFF.

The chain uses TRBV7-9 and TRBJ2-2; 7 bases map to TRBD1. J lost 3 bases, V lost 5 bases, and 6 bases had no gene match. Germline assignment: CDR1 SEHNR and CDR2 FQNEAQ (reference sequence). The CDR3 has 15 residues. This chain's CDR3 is CASSRGTGDTGELFF. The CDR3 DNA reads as TGTGCCAGCAGCCGAGGCACAGGGGACACCGGGGAGCTGTTTTTT. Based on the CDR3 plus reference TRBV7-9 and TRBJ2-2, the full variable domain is DTGVSQNPRHKITKRGQNVTFRCDPISEHNRLYWYRQTLGQGPEFLTYFQNEAQLEKSRLLSDRFSAERPKGSFSTLEIQRTEQGDSAMYLCASSRGTGDTGELFFGEGSRLTVL.

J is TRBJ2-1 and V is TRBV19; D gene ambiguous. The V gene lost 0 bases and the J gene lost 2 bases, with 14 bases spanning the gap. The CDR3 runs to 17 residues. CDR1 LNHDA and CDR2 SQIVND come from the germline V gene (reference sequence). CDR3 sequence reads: CASSIDLGGAPYNEQFF. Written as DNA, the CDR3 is TGTGCCAGTAGTATAGATCTAGGCGGAGCCCCCTACAATGAGCAGTTCTTC.

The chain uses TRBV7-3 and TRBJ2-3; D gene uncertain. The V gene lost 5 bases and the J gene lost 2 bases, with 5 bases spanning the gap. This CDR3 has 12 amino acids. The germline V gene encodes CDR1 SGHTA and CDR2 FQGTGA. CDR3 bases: TGTGCCAGCAGCGTCGACACAGATACGCAGTATTTT. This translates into CASSVDTDTQYF. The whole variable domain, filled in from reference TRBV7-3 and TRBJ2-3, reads GAGVSQTPSNKVTEKGKYVELRCDPISGHTALYWYRQSLGQGPEFLIYFQGTGAADDSGLPNDRFFAVRPEGSVSTLKIQRTERGDSAVYLCASSVDTDTQYFGPGTRLTVL.